The rows below give T cell receptor beta chains drawn from one sample of a study of blood T cell repertoires in COVID-19. TCRdb's table, derived via immunoSEQ multiplex PCR, lists solely in-frame clones and lacks some. The sample carries about 81,000 clones, 91% recorded once. The material sequenced was peripheral blood. The receptors stem from a woman aged 45-60 years in a cohort sampled during active COVID-19. Both conserved end residues are part of each CDR3. D genes are given only for firm matches. Some rows mark clone size as missing; the rest say once, few, many or name a class of expanded clone.

clone_size: NA
d_call: NA
j_call: TRBJ2-2
v_call: TRBV7-9
cdr3_aa: CASSTLTGELFF
cdr3_nt: TGTGCCAGCAGTACTCTAACCGGGGAGCTGTTTTTT

clone_size: NA
d_call: TRBD2
j_call: TRBJ2-3
v_call: TRBV10-3
cdr3_aa: CAIRTSGRVADTQYF
cdr3_nt: TGTGCCATAAGGACTAGCGGGAGGGTTGCAGATACGCAGTATTTT

clone_size: NA
d_call: NA
j_call: TRBJ2-7
v_call: TRBV13
cdr3_aa: CASSYQGNEQYF
cdr3_nt: TGTGCCAGCAGCTACCAGGGTAACGAGCAGTACTTC

clone_size: NA
d_call: TRBD1
j_call: TRBJ2-4
v_call: TRBV19
cdr3_aa: CASSRTGAEGNIQYF
cdr3_nt: TGTGCCAGTAGCCGGACAGGGGCCGAGGGAAACATTCAGTACTTC

clone_size: once
d_call: TRBD1
j_call: TRBJ2-7
v_call: TRBV5-1
cdr3_aa: CASSSGQLTYEQYF
cdr3_nt: TGCGCCAGCAGCTCGGGACAGCTAACCTACGAGCAGTACTTC

clone_size: NA
d_call: NA
j_call: TRBJ2-7
v_call: TRBV5-1
cdr3_aa: CASRAQASSYEQYF
cdr3_nt: TGCGCCAGCAGGGCCCAAGCGAGCTCCTACGAGCAGTACTTC

clone_size: NA
d_call: TRBD1
j_call: TRBJ2-6
v_call: TRBV5-1
cdr3_aa: CASSFWGQGLSGANVLTF
cdr3_nt: TGCGCCAGCAGCTTTTGGGGACAGGGTCTCTCTGGGGCCAACGTCCTGACTTTC

clone_size: NA
d_call: TRBD2
j_call: TRBJ2-2
v_call: TRBV7-8
cdr3_aa: CASWGGTGELFF
cdr3_nt: TGTGCCAGCTGGGGGGGTACCGGGGAGCTGTTTTTT

clone_size: NA
d_call: TRBD1
j_call: TRBJ2-3
v_call: TRBV11-3
cdr3_aa: CASSPMTGGDTDTQYF
cdr3_nt: TGTGCCAGCAGCCCGATGACAGGGGGCGACACAGATACGCAGTATTTT

clone_size: NA
d_call: NA
j_call: TRBJ1-2
v_call: TRBV18
cdr3_aa: CASSPPTGGYTF
cdr3_nt: TGTGCCAGCTCACCACCTACGGGGGGCTACACCTTC

clone_size: NA
d_call: TRBD1
j_call: TRBJ2-7
v_call: TRBV28
cdr3_aa: CASYSLGTGSYEQYF
cdr3_nt: TGTGCCAGCTACAGTTTGGGGACAGGGTCCTACGAGCAGTACTTC

clone_size: NA
d_call: NA
j_call: TRBJ1-2
v_call: TRBV24-1
cdr3_aa: CATISYGYTF
cdr3_nt: TGTGCCACCATTAGCTATGGCTACACCTTC

clone_size: once
d_call: NA
j_call: TRBJ2-1
v_call: TRBV9
cdr3_aa: CASSSEDRDNEQFF
cdr3_nt: TGTGCCAGCAGCTCCGAGGACAGAGACAATGAGCAGTTCTTC

clone_size: NA
d_call: TRBD1
j_call: TRBJ1-4
v_call: TRBV5-4
cdr3_aa: CASSRDSQTNEKLFF
cdr3_nt: TGTGCCAGCAGCAGGGACAGCCAAACTAATGAAAAACTGTTTTTT

clone_size: NA
d_call: NA
j_call: TRBJ1-1
v_call: TRBV7-9
cdr3_aa: CASSLSTEAFF
cdr3_nt: TGTGCCAGCAGCTTATCTACTGAAGCTTTCTTT

clone_size: NA
d_call: NA
j_call: TRBJ1-4
v_call: TRBV5-1
cdr3_aa: CASSWQGVGEKLFF
cdr3_nt: TGCGCCAGCAGCTGGCAGGGTGTGGGGGAAAAACTGTTTTTT

clone_size: NA
d_call: TRBD2
j_call: TRBJ2-1
v_call: TRBV7-9
cdr3_aa: CASSLARAGGLYNEQFF
cdr3_nt: TGTGCCAGCAGCTTAGCGCGAGCGGGAGGACTATACAATGAGCAGTTCTTC

clone_size: NA
d_call: NA
j_call: TRBJ2-3
v_call: TRBV20-1
cdr3_aa: CSAKREDTQYF
cdr3_nt: TGCAGTGCTAAGAGGGAAGATACGCAGTATTTT

clone_size: NA
d_call: NA
j_call: TRBJ1-2
v_call: TRBV29-1
cdr3_aa: CSVVPPGTF
cdr3_nt: TGCAGCGTTGTTCCCCCGGGAACCTTC

clone_size: NA
d_call: NA
j_call: TRBJ2-2
v_call: TRBV27
cdr3_aa: CASSFLPINTGELFF
cdr3_nt: TGTGCCAGCAGTTTTCTACCCATCAACACCGGGGAGCTGTTTTTT

clone_size: NA
d_call: TRBD2
j_call: TRBJ2-1
v_call: TRBV5-1
cdr3_aa: CASTLSGRAYNEQFF
cdr3_nt: TGCGCCAGCACCCTAAGCGGGAGGGCCTACAATGAGCAGTTCTTC

clone_size: NA
d_call: NA
j_call: TRBJ1-1
v_call: TRBV27
cdr3_aa: CASSLRVGGTEAFF
cdr3_nt: TGTGCCAGCAGTTTAAGAGTGGGGGGCACTGAAGCTTTCTTT

clone_size: NA
d_call: NA
j_call: TRBJ1-4
v_call: TRBV21-1
cdr3_aa: CASSKVGTGSPNEKLFF
cdr3_nt: NA

clone_size: once
d_call: NA
j_call: TRBJ2-7
v_call: TRBV18
cdr3_aa: CASSPQGQTYEQYF
cdr3_nt: TGTGCCAGCTCACCACAGGGACAAACCTACGAGCAGTACTTC

clone_size: NA
d_call: TRBD1
j_call: TRBJ2-1
v_call: TRBV7-9
cdr3_aa: CASSPIAGQGANEQFF
cdr3_nt: TGTGCCAGCAGCCCGATAGCCGGACAGGGGGCAAATGAGCAGTTCTTC

clone_size: NA
d_call: TRBD2
j_call: TRBJ2-1
v_call: TRBV15
cdr3_aa: CATSRSRAPFSGGAHNEQFF
cdr3_nt: TGTGCCACCAGCAGATCTCGTGCCCCCTTTAGCGGGGGGGCCCACAATGAGCAGTTCTTC

clone_size: NA
d_call: NA
j_call: TRBJ1-1
v_call: TRBV10-1
cdr3_aa: CASSEFTGFMNTEAFF
cdr3_nt: TGCGCCAGCAGTGAGTTTACAGGTTTCATGAACACTGAAGCTTTCTTT

clone_size: NA
d_call: TRBD1
j_call: TRBJ2-7
v_call: TRBV6-1
cdr3_aa: CASSEWQGAYEQYF
cdr3_nt: TGTGCCAGCAGTGAGTGGCAGGGGGCCTACGAGCAGTACTTC

clone_size: NA
d_call: TRBD1
j_call: TRBJ1-2
v_call: TRBV5-1
cdr3_aa: CASSSGQGRASVYGYTF
cdr3_nt: TGCGCCAGCAGCTCCGGACAGGGGCGAGCATCGGTCTATGGCTACACCTTC

clone_size: NA
d_call: NA
j_call: TRBJ2-7
v_call: TRBV11-2
cdr3_aa: CASSLEGGQYF
cdr3_nt: TGTGCCAGCAGCTTAGAGGGGGGGCAGTACTTC

clone_size: once
d_call: TRBD2
j_call: TRBJ2-5
v_call: TRBV3-1/TRBV3-2
cdr3_aa: CASSQASGGRIETQYF
cdr3_nt: TGTGCCAGCAGCCAGGCTAGCGGGGGGCGCATTGAGACCCAGTACTTC

clone_size: NA
d_call: TRBD1
j_call: TRBJ2-3
v_call: TRBV5-1
cdr3_aa: CASSPGQGADTQYF
cdr3_nt: TGCGCCAGCAGCCCGGGACAGGGGGCAGATACGCAGTATTTT